The following is a T cell receptor (beta chain) sequence with its context. The sample comes from a study of control samples from healthy donors and cancer patients. This table comes from immunoSEQ multiplex PCR, and its TCRdb copy is limited to in-frame clones, with some not included. The sample shows around 80,000 clones, approximately 89% of them seen only once. Germline loops: CDR1 SGHNT, CDR2 YENEEA. Trimming took 2 bases from V and 1 from J, leaving 5 bases between them. This CDR3 is built from 13 residues. This TCR derives from a man aged 45-60 years in good health. The chain combines TRBV11-3 with TRBJ1-1; D gene ambiguous. The sample was blood. CDR3 in DNA: TGTGCCAGCAGCTTAACACCGAACACTGAAGCTTTCTTT. Translation gives CASSLTPNTEAFF.